There are many counts of the clone carrying this T cell receptor (beta chain). Its antigen is currently unknown. Because the library targeted alpha chains, this beta chain is an off-target read whose size means little. This sample was taken from a study of spatial heterogeneity in lung cancer. The sample's time point: sample taken at primary tumor resection. 72 TRACERx patients with early, untreated non-small cell lung cancer donated samples. Findings and caveats of the study: Mutation tallies in tumors tracked expanded intratumoral alpha and beta TCR counts.

In TCRdb, the 5' RACE reads were re-called with MiXCR into one record per CDR3 protein. This repertoire shows thousands of distinct CDR3 sequences, more than 13% found once; its top ten account for 14%. This material consisted of lung tumor tissue, taken at surgery. The sequence was collected from a male donor with early-stage non-small cell lung cancer.

CDR3 coding DNA: TGTGCCAGCAGCCAACTTATGGCTAACACTGAAGCTTTCTTT. Its protein product is CASSQLMANTEAFF. The V and J genes are TRBV6-1 and TRBJ1-1; no clear D gene. This CDR3 is built from 14 residues. V was cut by 6 bases and J by 2 bases, with 13 bases left in between. From germline, CDR1 is MNHNS and CDR2 SASEGT.